This T cell receptor (beta chain) stems from a study of T cells in localized non-small cell lung cancer. The study's findings and limits: Median around 56 top-100 tumor clones were shared with paired adjacent lung.

The assay was immunoSEQ multiplex PCR, and TCRdb's table has in-frame clones only and misses some. The sample has about 35,000 clones, around 93% seen once; the top ten hold 12%. On this clone itself: Its specificity is not known. An end of the junction differs from the germline gene, which may be a read error.

Germline V lookup: CDR1 MNHEY, CDR2 SMNVEV (reference sequence). CDR3 length equals 15 residues. V and J are TRBV27 and TRBJ2-2; TRBD2 matches at 7 bases. The sequence was obtained from an older female donor with stage II lung adenocarcinoma. Sequencing used peripheral blood mononuclear cells, obtained before any cancer treatment. For the CDR3, the DNA is TGTGCCAGCAGTGGGGGGACTATGAACATCGGGGAGCTGTTTTTT. This encodes CASSGGTMNIGELFF.